The text below deals with one T cell receptor beta chain. The CDR3 extends over 15 amino acids. V gave up 4 bases and J gave up 7 bases; unmatched junction bases: 5. The germline V gene encodes CDR1 SGHRS and CDR2 YFSETQ. The data are from a study of blood T cell repertoires in COVID-19. Study-level information: Acute-phase and convalescent COVID-19 samples originated in the United States, Italy and Spain. The analysed material was cDNA or gDNA that came from T cells, B-cell-depleted T cells, or PBMCs.

As originally analysed: The authors estimated nucleated cell counts from reference gene primer amplification. The data were produced by immunoSEQ multiplex PCR, yet TCRdb's version contains in-frame clones alone and is incomplete. V and J calls and clone size are those listed in that table; D and trimming were worked out from the DNA. The sample comprises roughly 120,000 clones, roughly 87% of which are singletons, and 11% rests with the top ten. This TCR was recovered from a man older than 75 with acute or convalescent COVID-19. V usage is TRBV5-1 and J usage is TRBJ2-5; 15 bases align to TRBD2. The sequencing sample was made of peripheral blood. For the CDR3, the DNA is TGCGCCAGCAGCCAGGGACTAGCGGGGGGTAGGACCCAGTACTTC. As protein: CASSQGLAGGRTQYF.